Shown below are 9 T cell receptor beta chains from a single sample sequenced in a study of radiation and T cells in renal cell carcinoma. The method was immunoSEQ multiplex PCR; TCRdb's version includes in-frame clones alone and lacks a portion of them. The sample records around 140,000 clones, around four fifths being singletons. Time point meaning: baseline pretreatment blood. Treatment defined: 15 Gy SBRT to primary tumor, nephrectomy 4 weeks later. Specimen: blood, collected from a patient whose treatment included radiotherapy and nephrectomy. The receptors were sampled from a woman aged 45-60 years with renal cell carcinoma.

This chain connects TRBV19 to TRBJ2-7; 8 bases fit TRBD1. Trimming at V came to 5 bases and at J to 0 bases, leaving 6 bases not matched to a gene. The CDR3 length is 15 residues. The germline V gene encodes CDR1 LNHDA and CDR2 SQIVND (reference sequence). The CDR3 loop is CASSPGQESSYEQYF. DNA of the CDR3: TGTGCCAGTAGTCCGGGACAGGAGAGCTCCTACGAGCAGTACTTC. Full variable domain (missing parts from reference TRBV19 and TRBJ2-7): DGGITQSPKYLFRKEGQNVTLSCEQNLNHDAMYWYRQDPGQGLRLIYYSQIVNDFQKGDIAEGYSVSREKKESFPLTVTSAQKNPTAFYLCASSPGQESSYEQYFGPGTRLTVT.

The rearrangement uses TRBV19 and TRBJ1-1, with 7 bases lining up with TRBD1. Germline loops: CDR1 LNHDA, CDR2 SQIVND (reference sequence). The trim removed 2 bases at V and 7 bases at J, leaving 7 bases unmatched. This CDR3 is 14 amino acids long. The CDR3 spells CASSISEQGSEAFF. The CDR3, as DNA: TGTGCCAGTAGTATAAGCGAACAGGGGAGTGAAGCTTTCTTT.

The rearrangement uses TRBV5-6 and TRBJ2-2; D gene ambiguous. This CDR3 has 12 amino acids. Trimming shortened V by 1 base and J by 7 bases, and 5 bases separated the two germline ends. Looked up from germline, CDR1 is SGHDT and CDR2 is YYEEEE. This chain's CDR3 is CASSLPHGELFF. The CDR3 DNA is TGTGCCAGCAGCTTGCCTCACGGGGAGCTGTTTTTT.

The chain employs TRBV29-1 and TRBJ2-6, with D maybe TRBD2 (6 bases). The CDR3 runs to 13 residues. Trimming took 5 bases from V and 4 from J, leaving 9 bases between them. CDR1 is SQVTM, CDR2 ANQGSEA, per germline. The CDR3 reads CSVIGGGANVLTF. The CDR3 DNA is TGCAGCGTTATCGGAGGGGGGGCCAACGTCCTGACTTTC.

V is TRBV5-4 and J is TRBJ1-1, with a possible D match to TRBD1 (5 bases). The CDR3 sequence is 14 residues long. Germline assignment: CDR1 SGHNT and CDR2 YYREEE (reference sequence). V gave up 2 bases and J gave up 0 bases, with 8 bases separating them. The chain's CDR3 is CASSFDSVNTEAFF. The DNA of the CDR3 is TGTGCCAGCAGCTTTGACAGCGTGAACACTGAAGCTTTCTTT.

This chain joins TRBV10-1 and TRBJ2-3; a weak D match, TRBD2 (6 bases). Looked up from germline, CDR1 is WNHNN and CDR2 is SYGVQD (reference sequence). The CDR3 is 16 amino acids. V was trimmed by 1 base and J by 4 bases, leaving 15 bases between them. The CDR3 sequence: CASSEFDGGVPDTQYF. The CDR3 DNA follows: TGCGCCAGCAGTGAGTTTGACGGGGGAGTTCCAGATACGCAGTATTTT.

DNA of the CDR3: TGTGCCAGCAGAGAGTACTACAATGAGCAGTTCTTC. Protein sequence: CASREYYNEQFF. This chain joins TRBV25-1 and TRBJ2-1, with no clear D. Germline lookup yields CDR1 MGHDK and CDR2 SYGVNS. Trimming removed 6 bases from V and 3 bases from J, with 6 bases in between. The CDR3 contains 12 residues.

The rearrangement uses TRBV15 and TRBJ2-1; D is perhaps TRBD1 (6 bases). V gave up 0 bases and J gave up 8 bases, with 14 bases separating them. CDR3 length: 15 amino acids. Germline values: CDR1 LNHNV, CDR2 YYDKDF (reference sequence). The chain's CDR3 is CATSRDLGRGDEQFF. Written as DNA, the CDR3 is TGTGCCACCAGCAGAGATTTGGGCAGGGGTGATGAGCAGTTCTTC.

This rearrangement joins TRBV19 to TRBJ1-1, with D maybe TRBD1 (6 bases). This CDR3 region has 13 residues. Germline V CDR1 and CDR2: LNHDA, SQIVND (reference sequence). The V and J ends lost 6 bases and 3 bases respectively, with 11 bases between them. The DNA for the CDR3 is TGTGCCAGTAGGCAACAGGGACACACTGAAGCTTTCTTT. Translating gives CASRQQGHTEAFF.